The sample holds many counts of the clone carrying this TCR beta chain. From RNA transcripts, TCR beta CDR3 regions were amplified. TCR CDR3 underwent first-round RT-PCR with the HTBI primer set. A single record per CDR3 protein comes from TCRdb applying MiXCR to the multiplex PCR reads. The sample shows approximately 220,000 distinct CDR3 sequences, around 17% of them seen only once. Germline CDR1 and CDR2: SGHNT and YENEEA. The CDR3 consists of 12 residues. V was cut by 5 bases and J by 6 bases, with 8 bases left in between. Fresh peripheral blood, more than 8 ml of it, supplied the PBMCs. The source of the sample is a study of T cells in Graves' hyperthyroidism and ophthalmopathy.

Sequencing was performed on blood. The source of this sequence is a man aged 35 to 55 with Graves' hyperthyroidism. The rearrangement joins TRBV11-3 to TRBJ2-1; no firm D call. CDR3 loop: CASSVSTNEQFF. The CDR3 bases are TGTGCCAGCAGCGTTAGTACCAATGAGCAGTTCTTC.